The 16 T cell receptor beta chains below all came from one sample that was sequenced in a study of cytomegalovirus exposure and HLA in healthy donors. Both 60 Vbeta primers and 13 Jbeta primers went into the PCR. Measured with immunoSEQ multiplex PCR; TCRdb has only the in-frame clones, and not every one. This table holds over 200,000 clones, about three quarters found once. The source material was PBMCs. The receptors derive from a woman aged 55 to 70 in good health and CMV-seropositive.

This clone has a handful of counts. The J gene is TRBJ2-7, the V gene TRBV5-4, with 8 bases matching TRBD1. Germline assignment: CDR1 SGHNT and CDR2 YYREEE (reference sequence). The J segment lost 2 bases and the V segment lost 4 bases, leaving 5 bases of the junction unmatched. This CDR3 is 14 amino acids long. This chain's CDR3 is CASSVGQAPYEQYF. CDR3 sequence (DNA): TGTGCCAGCAGCGTGGGACAGGCTCCCTACGAGCAGTACTTC.

The CDR3 here is CASRSTGGAWQPQHF. The CDR3 DNA reads as TGTGCCAGCAGAAGTACAGGGGGCGCGTGGCAGCCCCAGCATTTT. V is TRBV2 and J is TRBJ1-5, with TRBD1 matching over 9 bases. CDR1 and CDR2 (germline): SNHLY, FYNNEI. The CDR3 consists of 15 residues. After removal of 6 bases from V and 7 bases from J, the junction contained 10 bases not matched to a gene.

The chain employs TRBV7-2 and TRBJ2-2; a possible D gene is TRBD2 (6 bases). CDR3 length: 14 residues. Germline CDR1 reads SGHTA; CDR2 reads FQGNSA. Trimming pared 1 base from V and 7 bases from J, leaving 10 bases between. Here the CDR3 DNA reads TGTGCCAGCAGCTTAGTGGGGGGAGGCGGGGAGCTGTTTTTT. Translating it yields CASSLVGGGGELFF.

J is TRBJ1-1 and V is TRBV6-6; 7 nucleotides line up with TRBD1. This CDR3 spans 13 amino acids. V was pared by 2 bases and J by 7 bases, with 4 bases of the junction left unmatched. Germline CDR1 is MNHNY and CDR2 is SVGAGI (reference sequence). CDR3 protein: CASSYGQGGEAFF. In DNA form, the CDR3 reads TGTGCCAGCAGTTACGGGCAGGGGGGTGAAGCTTTCTTT.

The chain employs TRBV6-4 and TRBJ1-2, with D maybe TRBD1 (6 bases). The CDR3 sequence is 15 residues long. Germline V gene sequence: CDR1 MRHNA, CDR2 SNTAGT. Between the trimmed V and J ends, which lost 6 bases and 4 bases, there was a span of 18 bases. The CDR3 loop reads CASSFRGSSLYGYTF. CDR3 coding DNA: TGTGCCAGCAGCTTCAGGGGTTCTTCCCTCTATGGCTACACCTTC.

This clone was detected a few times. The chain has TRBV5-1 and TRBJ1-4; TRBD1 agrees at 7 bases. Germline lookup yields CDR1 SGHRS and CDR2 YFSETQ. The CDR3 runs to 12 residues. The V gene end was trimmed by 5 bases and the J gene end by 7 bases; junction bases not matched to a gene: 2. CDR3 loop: CASSWDSEKLFF. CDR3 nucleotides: TGCGCCAGCAGTTGGGACAGTGAAAAACTGTTTTTT.

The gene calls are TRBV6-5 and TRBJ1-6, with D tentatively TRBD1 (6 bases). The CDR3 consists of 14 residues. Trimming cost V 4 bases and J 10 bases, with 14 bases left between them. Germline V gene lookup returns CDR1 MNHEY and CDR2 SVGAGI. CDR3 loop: CASSLQGVRSPLHF. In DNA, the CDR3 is TGTGCCAGCAGTTTACAGGGTGTGAGGTCACCCCTCCACTTT.

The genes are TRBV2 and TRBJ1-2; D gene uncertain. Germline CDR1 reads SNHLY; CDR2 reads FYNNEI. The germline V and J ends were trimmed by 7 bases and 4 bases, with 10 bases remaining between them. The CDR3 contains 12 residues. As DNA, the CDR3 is TGTGCCAGCAAGAATTCCGGCTATGGCTACACCTTC. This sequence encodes CASKNSGYGYTF.

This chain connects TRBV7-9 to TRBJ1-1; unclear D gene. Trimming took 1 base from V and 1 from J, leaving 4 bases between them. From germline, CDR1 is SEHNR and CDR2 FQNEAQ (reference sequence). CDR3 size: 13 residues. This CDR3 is CASSLVGNTEAFF. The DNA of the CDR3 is TGTGCCAGCAGCTTAGTCGGGAACACTGAAGCTTTCTTT.

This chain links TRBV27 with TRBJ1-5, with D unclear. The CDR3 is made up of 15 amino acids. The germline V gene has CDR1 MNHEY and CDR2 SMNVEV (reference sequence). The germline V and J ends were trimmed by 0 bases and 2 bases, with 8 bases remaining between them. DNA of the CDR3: TGTGCCAGCAGTTTATCCCCGAGGGGCAATCAGCCCCAGCATTTT. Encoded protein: CASSLSPRGNQPQHF.

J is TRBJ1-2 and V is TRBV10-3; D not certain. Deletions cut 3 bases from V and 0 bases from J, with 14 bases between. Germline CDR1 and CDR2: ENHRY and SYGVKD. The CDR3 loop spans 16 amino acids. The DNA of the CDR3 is TGTGCCATCAGTGAAAGTGCGTCCGGGACTAACTATGGCTACACCTTC. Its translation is CAISESASGTNYGYTF.

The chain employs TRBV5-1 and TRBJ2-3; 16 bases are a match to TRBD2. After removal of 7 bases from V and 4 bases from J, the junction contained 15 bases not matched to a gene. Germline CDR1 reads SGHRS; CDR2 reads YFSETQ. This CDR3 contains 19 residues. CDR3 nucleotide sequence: TGCGCCAGCCAAAGACGAGGGACTAGCGGGGGGGTAAGAGCAGATACGCAGTATTTT. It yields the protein CASQRRGTSGGVRADTQYF. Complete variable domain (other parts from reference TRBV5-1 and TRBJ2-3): KAGVTQTPRYLIKTRGQQVTLSCSPISGHRSVSWYQQTPGQGLQFLFEYFSETQRNKGNFPGRFSGRQFSNSRSEMNVSTLELGDSALYLCASQRRGTSGGVRADTQYFGPGTRLTVL.

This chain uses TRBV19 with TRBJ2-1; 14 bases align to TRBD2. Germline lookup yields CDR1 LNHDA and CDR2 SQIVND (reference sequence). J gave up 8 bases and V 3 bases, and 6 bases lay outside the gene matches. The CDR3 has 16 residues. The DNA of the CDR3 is TGTGCCAGTAGTATCGGGACTAGCGGGAGTATCTATGAGCAGTTCTTC. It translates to CASSIGTSGSIYEQFF. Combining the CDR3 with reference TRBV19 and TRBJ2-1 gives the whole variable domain DGGITQSPKYLFRKEGQNVTLSCEQNLNHDAMYWYRQDPGQGLRLIYYSQIVNDFQKGDIAEGYSVSREKKESFPLTVTSAQKNPTAFYLCASSIGTSGSIYEQFFGPGTRLTVL.

The CDR3, as DNA: TGTGCCAGCAGCCCACAAGGACAGGACACCGGGGAGCTGTTTTTT. Translated: CASSPQGQDTGELFF. The chain employs TRBV9 and TRBJ2-2; 7 bases are a match to TRBD1. The germline CDR1 and CDR2 sequences are SGDLS and YYNGEE. Losses at the gene ends were 4 bases for V and 3 bases for J; bases not matched to a gene: 6. The CDR3 covers 15 residues.

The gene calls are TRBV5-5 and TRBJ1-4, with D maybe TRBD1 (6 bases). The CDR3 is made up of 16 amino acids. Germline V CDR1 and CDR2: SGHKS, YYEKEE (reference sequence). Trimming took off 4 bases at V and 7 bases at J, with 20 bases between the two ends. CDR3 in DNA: TGTGCCAGCAGCACCGGACAGACCCTTATTATTGAAAAACTGTTTTTT. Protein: CASSTGQTLIIEKLFF. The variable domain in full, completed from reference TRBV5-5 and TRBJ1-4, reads DAGVTQSPTHLIKTRGQQVTLRCSPISGHKSVSWYQQVLGQGPQFIFQYYEKEERGRGNFPDRFSARQFPNYSSELNVNALLLGDSALYLCASSTGQTLIIEKLFFGSGTQLSVL.

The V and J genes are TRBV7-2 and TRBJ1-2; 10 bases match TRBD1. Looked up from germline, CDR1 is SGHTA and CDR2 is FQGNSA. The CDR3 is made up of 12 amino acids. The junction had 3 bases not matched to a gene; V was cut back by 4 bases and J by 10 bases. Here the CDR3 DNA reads TGTGCCAGCAGCTGGGGACAGGGGTACTACACCTTC. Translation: CASSWGQGYYTF. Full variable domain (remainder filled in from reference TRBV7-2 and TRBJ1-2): GAGVSQSPSNKVTEKGKDVELRCDPISGHTALYWYRQSLGQGLEFLIYFQGNSAPDKSGLPSDRFSAERTGGSVSTLTIQRTQQEDSAVYLCASSWGQGYYTFGSGTRLTVV.